This T cell receptor (beta chain) was captured by sequencing in a study of cytomegalovirus exposure and HLA in healthy donors. Study-level information: Researchers previously reported finding 90 million to 120 million unique TCR beta sequences from 170 million or so T cells. Broader study findings: In a later analysis, across HLA loci, associated TCR counts were highest for DRB1, lowest for HLA-C. Excluded: some indistinguishable V segments such as TRBV6-2 and TRBV6-3.

Use of 60 Vbeta and 13 Jbeta primers characterized the PCR. Profiling relied on immunoSEQ multiplex PCR, and the TCRdb table lists in-frame clones only, not all of them. Of about 62,000 clones in the sample, roughly 78% were seen once. The length of the CDR3 is 14 residues. The J segment lost 7 bases and the V segment lost 2 bases, leaving 7 bases of the junction unmatched. Germline V lookup: CDR1 SGHTA, CDR2 FQGNSA. Worth noting for this clone: The antigen remains undetermined.

The TCR comes from a man in his forties or fifties in good health and CMV-seronegative. The V call is TRBV7-2, the J call TRBJ1-1, with 7 bases fitting TRBD1. The specimen was PBMCs. The CDR3 sequence: CASSLRGQTIEAFF. CDR3 sequence (DNA): TGTGCCAGCAGCTTACGGGGACAGACCATTGAAGCTTTCTTT.